The 9 T cell receptor beta chains given below trace back to one sample, sequenced in a study of CD8 T cells in ankylosing spondylitis. General study findings and limits: A motif in TCR beta, a set of roughly eight highly homologous variants, appeared characteristic of ankylosing spondylitis blood.

The antigens these receptors bind are not known. TCRdb re-analysed the 5' RACE reads in MiXCR, keeping a single row per CDR3 protein. The sample holds 350,000 to 550,000 distinct CDR3 sequences, roughly 25% seen once. Sequencing input: blood, either unsorted or a sorted T cell fraction (not recorded which). These TCRs come from a male donor with ankylosing spondylitis.

V and J are TRBV5-1 and TRBJ1-4; D remains ambiguous. Germline loops: CDR1 SGHRS, CDR2 YFSETQ. Trimming cost V 3 bases and J 8 bases, with 11 bases left between them. There are 13 residues in the CDR3. The CDR3 DNA sequence: TGCGCCAGCAGCTCGGCGGTGGACGAAAAACTGTTTTTT. Protein product: CASSSAVDEKLFF.

As to this clonotype: No conserved phenylalanine or tryptophan ends this CDR3, so it is likely a read error. CDR3 coding DNA: TGCGCCAGCAGCCCGGAGGGACAGGCTGCCATCGATACGCAGTATATT. Protein sequence: CASSPEGQAAIDTQYI. V usage is TRBV5-1 and J usage is TRBJ2-3; 8 bases agree with TRBD1. This CDR3 has 16 residues. Germline V gives CDR1 SGHRS, CDR2 YFSETQ. V trimming: 4 bases; J trimming: 6 bases; junction bases outside the gene matches: 13.

The CDR3 reads CSADLYLAGGGTQYF. CDR3 in DNA: TGCAGTGCCGACCTATATCTAGCGGGAGGCGGTACGCAGTATTTT. This rearrangement joins TRBV20-1 to TRBJ2-3, with 11 nucleotides matching TRBD2. The CDR3 contains 15 residues. Germline V CDR1 and CDR2: DFQATT, SNEGSKA (reference sequence). Trimming took 6 bases from V and 8 from J; bases not matched to a gene: 13.

This clonotype was observed a handful of times. This chain connects TRBV20-1 to TRBJ2-5, with D perhaps given as TRBD1 or TRBD2 (6 bases each). The CDR3 is 13 amino acids. CDR1 is DFQATT, CDR2 SNEGSKA, per germline (reference sequence). Trimming took off 6 bases at V and 5 bases at J, with 16 bases between the two ends. The CDR3 region is CSALRGVGETQYF. The DNA of the CDR3 is TGCAGTGCCCTGAGGGGGGTTGGGGAGACCCAGTACTTC.

DNA of the CDR3: TGCGCCAGCAGACACAGTGGGGGACCCCCCCACAATGAGCAGTTCTTC. This sequence encodes CASRHSGGPPHNEQFF. The rearrangement uses TRBV5-1 and TRBJ2-1; D could derive from TRBD1 or TRBD2 (5 bases each). CDR3 length: 16 residues. Looked up from germline, CDR1 is SGHRS and CDR2 is YFSETQ. Deletions cut 5 bases from V and 5 bases from J, with 20 bases between.

V usage is TRBV7-2 and J usage is TRBJ2-7; 13 nucleotides agree with TRBD2. V lost 11 bases and J lost 2; bases outside the gene matches: 12. From germline, CDR1 is SGHTA and CDR2 FQGNSA. There are 16 residues in the CDR3. This chain's CDR3 is CAAGLAGARVAYEQYV. As DNA, the CDR3 is TGTGCCGCAGGACTAGCGGGAGCGAGAGTAGCCTACGAGCAGTACGTC.

The chain links TRBV18 to TRBJ1-4; 7 positions match TRBD1. In germline, CDR1 is KGHSH, CDR2 LQKENI. After removal of 5 bases from V and 6 bases from J, the junction contained 9 bases not matched to a gene. The CDR3 has 15 amino acids. The CDR3 DNA sequence: TGTGCCAGCTCATCCCGGGACAGCTATTATGAAAAACTGTTTTTT. Amino acids: CASSSRDSYYEKLFF.

There are a few counts of this clonotype. J is TRBJ1-2 and V is TRBV4-2; 8 bases line up with TRBD1. The CDR3 sequence is 15 residues long. CDR1 is LGHNA and CDR2 is YNFKEQ in the germline V gene. The J segment lost 3 bases and the V segment lost 4 bases, leaving 7 bases of the junction unmatched. The CDR3 protein is CASSLQDRVDYGYTF. CDR3 DNA sequence: TGTGCCAGCAGCCTCCAGGACAGGGTCGACTATGGCTACACCTTC.

This clonotype was picked up a small number of times. The genes are TRBV20-1 and TRBJ2-3; 7 bases align to TRBD2. The CDR3 contains 17 residues. After removal of 0 bases from V and 2 bases from J, the junction contained 11 bases not matched to a gene. In germline, CDR1 is DFQATT, CDR2 SNEGSKA (reference sequence). CDR3 region: CSARDYLADTYTDTQYF. CDR3 DNA sequence: TGCAGTGCTAGAGACTACCTAGCGGACACTTACACAGATACGCAGTATTTT.